The T cell receptor (beta chain) under discussion was sequenced for a study of cytomegalovirus exposure and HLA in healthy donors. Trimming took 4 bases from V and 4 from J; bases not matched to a gene: 22. This CDR3 comprises 19 residues. Germline values: CDR1 MGHRA, CDR2 YSYEKL. Amplification used 60 Vbeta primers and 13 Jbeta primers. The table came from immunoSEQ multiplex PCR; TCRdb's copy has only in-frame clones and leaves some out. Here the sample spans some 150,000 clones, about 80% being singletons. The chain has TRBV4-1 and TRBJ2-7; 7 positions agree with TRBD1. The sample taken for sequencing was PBMCs. The source of this sequence is a man aged 30 to 39 in good health and CMV-seropositive. The CDR3 coding sequence is TGCGCCAGCAGCCGATTCCCCCAGACCGACAGGGCAGTACTATACGAGCAGTACTTC. Its translation is CASSRFPQTDRAVLYEQYF.